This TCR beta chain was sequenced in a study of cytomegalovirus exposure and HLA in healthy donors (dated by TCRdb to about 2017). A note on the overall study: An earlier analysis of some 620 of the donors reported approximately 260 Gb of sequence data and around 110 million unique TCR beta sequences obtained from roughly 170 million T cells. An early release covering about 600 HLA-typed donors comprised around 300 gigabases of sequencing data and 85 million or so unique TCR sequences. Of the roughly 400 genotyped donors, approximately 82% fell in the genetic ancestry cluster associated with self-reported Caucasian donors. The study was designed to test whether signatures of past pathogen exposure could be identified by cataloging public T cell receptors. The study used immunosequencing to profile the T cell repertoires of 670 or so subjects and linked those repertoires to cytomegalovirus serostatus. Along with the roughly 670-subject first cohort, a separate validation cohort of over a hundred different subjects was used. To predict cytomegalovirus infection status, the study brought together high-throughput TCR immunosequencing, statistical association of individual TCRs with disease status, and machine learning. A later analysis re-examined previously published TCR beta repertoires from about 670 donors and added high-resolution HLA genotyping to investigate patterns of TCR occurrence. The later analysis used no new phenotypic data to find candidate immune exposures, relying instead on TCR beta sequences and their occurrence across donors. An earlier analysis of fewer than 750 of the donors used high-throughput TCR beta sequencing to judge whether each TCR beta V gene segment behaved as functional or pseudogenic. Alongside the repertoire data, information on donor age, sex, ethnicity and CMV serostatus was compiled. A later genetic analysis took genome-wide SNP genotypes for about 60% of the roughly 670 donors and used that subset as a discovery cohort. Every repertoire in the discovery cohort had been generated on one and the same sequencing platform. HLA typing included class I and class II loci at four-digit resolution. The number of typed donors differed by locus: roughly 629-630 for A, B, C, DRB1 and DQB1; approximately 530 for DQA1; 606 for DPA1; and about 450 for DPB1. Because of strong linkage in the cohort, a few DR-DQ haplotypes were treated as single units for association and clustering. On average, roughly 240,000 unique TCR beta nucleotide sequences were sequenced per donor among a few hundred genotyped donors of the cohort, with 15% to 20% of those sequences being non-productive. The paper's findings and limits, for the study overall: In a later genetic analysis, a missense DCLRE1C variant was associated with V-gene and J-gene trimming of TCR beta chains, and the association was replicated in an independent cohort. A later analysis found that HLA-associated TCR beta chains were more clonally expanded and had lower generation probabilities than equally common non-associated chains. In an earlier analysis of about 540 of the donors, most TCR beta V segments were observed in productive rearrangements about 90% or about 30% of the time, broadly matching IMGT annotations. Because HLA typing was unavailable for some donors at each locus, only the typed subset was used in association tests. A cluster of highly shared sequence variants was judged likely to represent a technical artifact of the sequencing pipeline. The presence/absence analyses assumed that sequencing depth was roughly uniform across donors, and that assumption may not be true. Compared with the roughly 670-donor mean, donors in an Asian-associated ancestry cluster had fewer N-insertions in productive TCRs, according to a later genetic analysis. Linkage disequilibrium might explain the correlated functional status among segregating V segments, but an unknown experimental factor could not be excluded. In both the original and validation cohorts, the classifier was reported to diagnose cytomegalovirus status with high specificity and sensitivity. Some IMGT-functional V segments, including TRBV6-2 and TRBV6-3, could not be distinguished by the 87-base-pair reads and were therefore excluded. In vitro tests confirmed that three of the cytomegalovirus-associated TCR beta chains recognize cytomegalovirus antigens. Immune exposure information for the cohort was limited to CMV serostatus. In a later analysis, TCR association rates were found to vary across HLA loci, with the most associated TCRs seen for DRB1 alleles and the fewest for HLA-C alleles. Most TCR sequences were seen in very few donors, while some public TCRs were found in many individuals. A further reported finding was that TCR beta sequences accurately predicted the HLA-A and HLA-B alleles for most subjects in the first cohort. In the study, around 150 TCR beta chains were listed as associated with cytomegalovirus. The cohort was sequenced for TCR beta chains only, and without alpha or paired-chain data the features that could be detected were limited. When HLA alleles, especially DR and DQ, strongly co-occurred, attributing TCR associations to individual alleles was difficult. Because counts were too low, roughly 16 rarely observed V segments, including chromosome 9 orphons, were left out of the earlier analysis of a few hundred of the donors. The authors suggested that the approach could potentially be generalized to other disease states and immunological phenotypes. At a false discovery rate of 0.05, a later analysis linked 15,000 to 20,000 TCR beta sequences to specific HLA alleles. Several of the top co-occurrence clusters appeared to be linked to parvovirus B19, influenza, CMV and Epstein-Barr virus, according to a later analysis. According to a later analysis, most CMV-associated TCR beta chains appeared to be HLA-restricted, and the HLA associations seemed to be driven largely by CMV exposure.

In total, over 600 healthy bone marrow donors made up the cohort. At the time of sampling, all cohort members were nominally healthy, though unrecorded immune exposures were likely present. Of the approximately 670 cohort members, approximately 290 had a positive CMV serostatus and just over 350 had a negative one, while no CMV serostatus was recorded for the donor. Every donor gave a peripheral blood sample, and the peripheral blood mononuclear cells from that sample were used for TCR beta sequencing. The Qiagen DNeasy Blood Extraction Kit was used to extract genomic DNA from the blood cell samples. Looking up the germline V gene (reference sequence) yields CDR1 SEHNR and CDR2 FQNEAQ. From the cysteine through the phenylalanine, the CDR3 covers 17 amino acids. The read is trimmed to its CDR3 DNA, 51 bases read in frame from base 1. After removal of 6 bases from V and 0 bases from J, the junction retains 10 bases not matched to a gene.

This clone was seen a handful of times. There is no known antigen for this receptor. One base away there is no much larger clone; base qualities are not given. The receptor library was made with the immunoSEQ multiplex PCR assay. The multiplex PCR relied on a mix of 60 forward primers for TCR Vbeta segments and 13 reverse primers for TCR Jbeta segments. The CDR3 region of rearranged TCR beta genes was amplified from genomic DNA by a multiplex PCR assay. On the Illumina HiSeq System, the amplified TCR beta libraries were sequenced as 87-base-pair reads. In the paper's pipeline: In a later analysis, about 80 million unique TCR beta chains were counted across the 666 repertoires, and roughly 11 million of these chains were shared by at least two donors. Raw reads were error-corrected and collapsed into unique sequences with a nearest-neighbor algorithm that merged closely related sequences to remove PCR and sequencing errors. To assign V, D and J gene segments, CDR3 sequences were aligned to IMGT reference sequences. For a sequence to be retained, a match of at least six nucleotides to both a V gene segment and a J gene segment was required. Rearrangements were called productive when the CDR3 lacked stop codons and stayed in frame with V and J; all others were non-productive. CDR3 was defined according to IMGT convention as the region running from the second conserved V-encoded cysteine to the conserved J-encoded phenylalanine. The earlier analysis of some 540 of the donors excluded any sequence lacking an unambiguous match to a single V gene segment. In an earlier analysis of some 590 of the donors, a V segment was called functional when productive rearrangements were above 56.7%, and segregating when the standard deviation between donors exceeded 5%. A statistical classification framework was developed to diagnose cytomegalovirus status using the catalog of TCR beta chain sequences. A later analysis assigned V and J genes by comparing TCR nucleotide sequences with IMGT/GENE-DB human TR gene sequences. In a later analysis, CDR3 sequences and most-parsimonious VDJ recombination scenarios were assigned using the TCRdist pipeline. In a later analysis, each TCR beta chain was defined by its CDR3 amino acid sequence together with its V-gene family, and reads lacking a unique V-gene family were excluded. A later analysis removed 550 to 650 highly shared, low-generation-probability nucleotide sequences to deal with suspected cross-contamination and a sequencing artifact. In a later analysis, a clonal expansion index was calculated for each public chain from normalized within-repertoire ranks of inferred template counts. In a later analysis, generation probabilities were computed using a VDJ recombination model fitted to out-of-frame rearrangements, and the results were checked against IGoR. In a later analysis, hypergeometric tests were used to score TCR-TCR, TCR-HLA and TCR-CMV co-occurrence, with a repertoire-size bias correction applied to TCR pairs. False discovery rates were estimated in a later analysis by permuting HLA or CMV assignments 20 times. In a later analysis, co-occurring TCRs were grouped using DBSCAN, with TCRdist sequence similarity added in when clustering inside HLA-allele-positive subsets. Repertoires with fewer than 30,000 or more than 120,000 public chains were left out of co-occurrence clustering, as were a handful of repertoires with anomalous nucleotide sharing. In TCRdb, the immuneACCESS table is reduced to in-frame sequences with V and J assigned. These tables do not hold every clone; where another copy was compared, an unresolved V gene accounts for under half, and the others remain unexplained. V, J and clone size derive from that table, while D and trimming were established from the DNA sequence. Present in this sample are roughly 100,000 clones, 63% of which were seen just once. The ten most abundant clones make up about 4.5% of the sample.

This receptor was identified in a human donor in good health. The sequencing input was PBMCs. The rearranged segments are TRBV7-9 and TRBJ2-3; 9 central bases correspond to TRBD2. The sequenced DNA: TGTGCCAGCAGACCTAGACTAGCGGACACTAGCACAGATACGCAGTATTTT. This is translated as CASRPRLADTSTDTQYF.